The entry below gives a single T cell receptor (beta chain) sequence along with its context. This specimen belongs to a study of blood T cell repertoires in COVID-19. On the study more broadly: Whether acute or convalescent, the COVID-19 samples came from the United States, Italy and Spain. Nucleic acid was either cDNA or gDNA, and it came from T cells, B-cell-depleted T cells, or PBMCs.

The CDR3 runs 14 residues. Trimming took off 3 bases at V and 3 bases at J, with 11 bases between the two ends. Per the germline V gene, CDR1 is WSHSY and CDR2 is SAAADI. How the authors handled the data: Reference gene primer amplification in the assay estimated nucleated cell counts. TCRdb keeps only in-frame clones here, not all; method: immunoSEQ multiplex PCR. Clonal size and the V and J genes are those of that table, whereas D and trimming came from the DNA. This table holds more than 95,000 clones, roughly 88% found once. The material sequenced was peripheral blood. This chain connects TRBV10-2 to TRBJ1-2, with D possibly TRBD1 on 6 matching bases. This sequence originates from a man in his fifties with acute or convalescent COVID-19. CDR3 nucleotide sequence: TGCGCCAGCAGTGATCCGGGGGGCTACTATGGCTACACCTTC. This encodes CASSDPGGYYGYTF.